These 21 T cell receptor beta chains came from one sample sequenced in a study of early T cells in non-severe SARS-CoV-2 infection. TCRdb passed the 5' RACE reads through MiXCR, listing each CDR3 protein once. The data contain 98,000 or so distinct CDR3 sequences, roughly 12% of them seen just once; the ten biggest clones take up about 4.6%. This material consisted of whole blood, taken at baseline. These TCRs come from an adult who was a healthcare worker with PCR-confirmed SARS-CoV-2 infection or an uninfected control (not recorded which).

This clonotype has at least ten counts. The CDR3 DNA reads as TGCGCCAGCAGCGCCAGCGGACGAGCTGCTGGCGAGCAGTACTTC. It yields the protein CASSASGRAAGEQYF. The chain links TRBV5-1 to TRBJ2-7, with TRBD2 as a possible D gene (5 bases). The CDR3 length is 15 residues. Looked up from germline, CDR1 is SGHRS and CDR2 is YFSETQ. V lost 4 bases and J 6 bases, leaving 20 bases between the germline ends. The variable domain in full, completed from reference TRBV5-1 and TRBJ2-7, reads KAGVTQTPRYLIKTRGQQVTLSCSPISGHRSVSWYQQTPGQGLQFLFEYFSETQRNKGNFPGRFSGRQFSNSRSEMNVSTLELGDSALYLCASSASGRAAGEQYFGPGTRLTVT.

This clonotype was found many times. This rearrangement joins TRBV29-1 to TRBJ1-3, with TRBD1 matching over 7 bases. CDR3 length: 14 residues. V was clipped by 0 bases and J by 8 bases; unmatched bases: 7. Germline CDR1 and CDR2: SQVTM and ANQGSEA. CDR3 protein: CSVEDETGPDTIYF. The DNA of the CDR3 is TGCAGCGTTGAAGATGAGACAGGGCCGGACACCATATATTTT.

The table lists this clonotype with a few counts. This sequence joins TRBV12-3 or TRBV12-4 and TRBJ2-5; no clear D. The CDR3 has 14 amino acids. V lost 3 bases, J lost 3 bases, and 11 bases lay in between. The CDR3 DNA sequence: TGTGCCAGCAGTTTCTCACGCAGAAAAGAGACCCAGTACTTC. Its translation is CASSFSRRKETQYF.

This chain connects TRBV20-1 to TRBJ1-1; no reliable D call. There are 14 residues in the CDR3. The germline gives CDR1 DFQATT, CDR2 SNEGSKA (reference sequence). V lost 4 bases to trimming and J lost 0 bases, with 12 bases between them. The CDR3 DNA reads as TGCAGTGCTACTCGCCCCAGGCTGAACACTGAAGCTTTCTTT. Amino acid sequence: CSATRPRLNTEAFF.

This clonotype was detected only a few times. The chain joins TRBV20-1 to TRBJ1-2; 7 nucleotides match TRBD1. The CDR3 length is 13 residues. V trimming: 6 bases; J trimming: 4 bases; junction bases outside the gene matches: 8. In germline, CDR1 is DFQATT, CDR2 SNEGSKA (reference sequence). The DNA for the CDR3 is TGCAGTGCCGACAGGGAGGGAACCTATGGCTACACCTTC. Translating gives CSADREGTYGYTF.

V and J are TRBV28 and TRBJ1-2; possibly TRBD1 for D (5 bases). V was shortened by 7 bases and J by 4 bases, with 10 bases between the two germline ends. This CDR3 has 12 residues. Germline V gene data show CDR1 as MDHEN and CDR2 as SYDVKM. CDR3 bases: TGTGCCAGCACACAGGCGGCCTATGGCTACACCTTC. This codes for CASTQAAYGYTF.

Note on this clonotype: At one of its ends the junction is not consistent with the germline gene, which may arise from a read error. This chain links TRBV20-1 with TRBJ2-5, with a tentative D call TRBD2 (6 bases). In germline, CDR1 is DFQATT, CDR2 SNEGSKA (reference sequence). CDR3 length: 14 residues. The CDR3 bases are TGCTGTGCTAGCAGTTTGGGACTCCAAGAGACCCAGTACTTC. It encodes CCASSLGLQETQYF.

Only a few counts were recorded for this clonotype. The chain is built from TRBV19 and TRBJ2-1, with TRBD2 matching over 9 bases. After removal of 7 bases from V and 0 bases from J, the junction contained 10 bases not matched to a gene. In germline, CDR1 is LNHDA, CDR2 SQIVND (reference sequence). This CDR3 is built from 17 residues. CDR3 sequence (DNA): TGTGCCAGTAACATGGGACTAGCAGTAAGCTCCTACAATGAGCAGTTCTTC. Protein: CASNMGLAVSSYNEQFF.

The CDR3 is CASSFGPPDSSYEQYF. The DNA for the CDR3 is TGTGCCAGCAGTTTCGGCCCCCCCGACAGTTCCTACGAGCAGTACTTC. This chain connects TRBV12-3 or TRBV12-4 to TRBJ2-7; D is possibly TRBD1 (5 bases). V was pared by 3 bases and J by 1 base, with 16 bases between. The CDR3 extends over 16 amino acids.

This chain links TRBV11-2 with TRBJ2-3; 8 bases agree with TRBD2. V shed 1 base, J shed 8 bases, and the junction held 11 bases outside the gene matches. The CDR3 is made up of 16 amino acids. The germline CDR1 and CDR2 sequences are SGHAT and FQNNGV. The CDR3 here is CASSLGKRGFYGTQYF. CDR3 DNA sequence: TGTGCCAGCAGCTTAGGGAAGCGGGGGTTCTACGGTACGCAGTATTTT.

The sample holds a few counts of this clonotype. This chain's CDR3 is CSAGTGGEYTEAFF. The CDR3 DNA reads TGCAGCGCCGGGACAGGGGGAGAGTACACTGAAGCTTTCTTT. This chain uses TRBV29-1 with TRBJ1-1; TRBD1 matches at 11 bases. The germline gives CDR1 SQVTM, CDR2 ANQGSEA. This CDR3 spans 14 amino acids. With V trimmed by 7 bases and J by 3 bases, 7 bases remained unmatched.

This clonotype was detected only a few times. CDR3 bases: TGTGCCAGCAGCTCCCACGTCGGGGGAAATAAGGGAAACACCATATATTTT. Its protein is CASSSHVGGNKGNTIYF. This chain connects TRBV9 to TRBJ1-3; weak D call: TRBD1 (5 bases). Trimming shortened V by 4 bases and J by 4 bases, and 21 bases separated the two germline ends. This CDR3 has 17 residues. Germline V gives CDR1 SGDLS, CDR2 YYNGEE.

This clonotype has a handful of counts. The chain links TRBV29-1 to TRBJ2-6, with D possibly matching TRBD1 (6 bases). Per the germline V gene, CDR1 is SQVTM and CDR2 is ANQGSEA. The CDR3 contains 14 residues. V lost 6 bases and J 2 bases, leaving 11 bases between the germline ends. Here the CDR3 DNA reads TGCAGCGTGGACAGTCCTGCTGGGGCCAACGTCCTGACTTTC. Translation gives CSVDSPAGANVLTF.

This clonotype was seen only a few times. The V call is TRBV9, the J call TRBJ2-1; D gene unclear. In germline, CDR1 is SGDLS, CDR2 YYNGEE. CDR3 length equals 16 residues. V lost 0 bases and J lost 8, with 18 bases in between. This CDR3 is CASSVVRLAAVDEQFF. The CDR3 DNA is TGTGCCAGCAGCGTAGTAAGGTTAGCCGCCGTGGATGAGCAGTTCTTC.

This clonotype was picked up a small number of times. The chain is built from TRBV18 and TRBJ2-2; no clear D. CDR1 KGHSH and CDR2 LQKENI come from the germline V gene. V lost 2 bases and J 5 bases, leaving 12 bases between the germline ends. The CDR3 length is 15 residues. The CDR3 region is CASSPEGRLTGELFF. CDR3 DNA: TGTGCCAGCTCACCAGAAGGGCGGTTGACCGGGGAGCTGTTTTTT.

J is TRBJ1-1 and V is TRBV11-2, with no clear D. The germline CDR1 and CDR2 sequences are SGHAT and FQNNGV. There are 16 residues in the CDR3. Trimming stripped 0 bases from V and 1 base from J, with 12 bases between. Here the CDR3 reads CASSLDPGRANTEAFF. The CDR3 DNA is TGTGCCAGCAGCTTAGATCCGGGCCGGGCGAACACTGAAGCTTTCTTT.

This clonotype appeared a few times. The chain joins TRBV9 to TRBJ1-6; no definite D call. There are 15 residues in the CDR3. Trimming took off 3 bases at V and 9 bases at J, with 16 bases between the two ends. CDR1 and CDR2 from the germline V gene are SGDLS and YYNGEE. The CDR3 spells CASSESSVFGSPLHF. Here the CDR3 DNA reads TGTGCCAGCAGCGAAAGCTCGGTATTTGGTTCACCCCTCCACTTT.

This clonotype was seen only a few times. The chain has TRBV9 and TRBJ1-1; D unclear. CDR1 is SGDLS and CDR2 is YYNGEE in the germline V gene. The CDR3 contains 12 residues. Trimming removed 2 bases at V and 4 bases at J, with 6 bases between. CDR3 in DNA: TGTGCCAGCAGCGTGGGCGGCACTGAAGCTTTCTTT. It codes for CASSVGGTEAFF.

This clonotype has more than one count but fewer than ten. This chain joins TRBV2 and TRBJ1-1; maybe TRBD1 (5 bases). Germline V gene data show CDR1 as SNHLY and CDR2 as FYNNEI. CDR3 length: 14 amino acids. V was cut by 2 bases and J by 0 bases, with 7 bases left in between. The DNA of the CDR3 is TGTGCCAGCAGTGAACAGGGTCTGAACACTGAAGCTTTCTTT. Translated, it gives CASSEQGLNTEAFF.

This rearrangement joins TRBV12-3 or TRBV12-4 to TRBJ2-6; D gene uncertain. The V end was cut by 6 bases, the J end by 2 bases, with 8 bases between. This CDR3 is 14 amino acids long. The CDR3 region is CASRQTPGANVLTF. The CDR3 DNA is TGTGCCAGCAGACAGACCCCTGGGGCCAACGTCCTGACTTTC.

This clonotype was detected a few times. The chain links TRBV10-2 to TRBJ2-1, with TRBD2 identical over 14 bases. The CDR3 spans 14 residues. Germline V gene sequence: CDR1 WSHSY, CDR2 SAAADI. V was clipped by 2 bases and J by 15 bases; unmatched bases: 6. The CDR3 region is CASSEVTSGGARFF. The CDR3 DNA sequence: TGCGCCAGCAGTGAGGTGACTAGCGGGGGGGCCAGGTTCTTC.